These T cell receptor beta chains were read from a single sample in a study of cytotoxic CD8 clonotypes in ibrutinib-treated CLL. Measured with immunoSEQ multiplex PCR; TCRdb has only the in-frame clones, and not every one. The table lists some 100,000 clones, 58% of them singletons. The sample here was PBMCs, taken after 24 months of ibrutinib treatment. The origin of the receptors is a human donor with chronic lymphocytic leukemia. Each CDR3 is given with its conserved first and last residue. D genes are given only for firm matches. Size values are once, few and many counts, or a class for expanded clones, and some rows have none.

j_call	d_call	clone_size	v_call	cdr3_aa	cdr3_nt
TRBJ1-2	NA	NA	TRBV5-6	CASSLGQNYGYTF	TGTGCCAGCAGCTTGGGACAGAACTATGGCTACACCTTC
TRBJ1-5	NA	NA	TRBV6-4	CASRLRRLAGDQPQHF	TGTGCCAGCAGATTGCGCCGATTGGCGGGGGATCAGCCCCAGCATTTT
TRBJ2-1	NA	NA	TRBV30	CAWTVENEQFF	TGTGCCTGGACGGTGGAGAATGAGCAGTTCTTC
TRBJ1-1	NA	NA	TRBV15	CATSAREDTEAFF	TGTGCCACCAGCGCCAGGGAGGACACTGAAGCTTTCTTT
TRBJ2-7	TRBD1	once	TRBV6-1	CASSDPGGPYEQYF	TGTGCCAGCAGTGACCCAGGGGGCCCCTACGAGCAGTACTTC
TRBJ2-7	NA	NA	TRBV2	CASSERVRAESYEQYF	TGTGCCAGCAGTGAAAGGGTGCGGGCAGAATCCTACGAGCAGTACTTC
TRBJ2-6	TRBD1	NA	TRBV6-4	CAKPGTGAPAGANVLTF	TGTGCCAAGCCTGGGACAGGTGCTCCGGCTGGGGCCAACGTCCTGACTTTC
TRBJ2-2	NA	NA	TRBV28	CASSLGYGTGELFF	TGTGCCAGCAGTTTAGGGTATGGCACCGGGGAGCTGTTTTTT
TRBJ2-5	TRBD2	NA	TRBV29-1	CSVDGRAGVQETQYF	TGCAGCGTTGACGGGCGAGCGGGGGTCCAAGAGACCCAGTACTTC
TRBJ1-2	TRBD1	once	TRBV2	CASTQRGGTVDYGYTF	TGTGCCAGCACCCAAAGGGGGGGGACAGTGGACTATGGCTACACCTTC
TRBJ1-2	TRBD1	NA	TRBV28	CAARSTGGLDYGYTF	TGTGCCGCCCGATCTACAGGGGGCCTGGACTATGGCTACACCTTC
TRBJ1-2	NA	few	TRBV30	CAWSVKGPYGYTF	TGTGCCTGGAGTGTAAAGGGTCCCTATGGCTACACCTTC
TRBJ2-1	NA	NA	TRBV9	CASSVEGGVVNEQFF	TGTGCCAGCAGCGTAGAGGGCGGGGTAGTCAATGAGCAGTTCTTC
TRBJ2-1	TRBD2	NA	TRBV2	CASRGLAGNNEQFF	TGTGCCAGCAGGGGACTAGCGGGGAACAATGAGCAGTTCTTC
TRBJ1-2	NA	few	TRBV6-4	CGGKNGYTF	TGTGGTGGGAAAAATGGCTACACCTTC
TRBJ1-2	NA	NA	TRBV9	CASSVAQGLGYTF	TGTGCCAGCAGCGTAGCGCAGGGCCTAGGCTACACCTTC
TRBJ2-5	TRBD1	NA	TRBV4-1	CASSQVPGQVLQETQYF	TGCGCCAGCAGCCAAGTCCCGGGACAGGTACTTCAAGAGACCCAGTACTTC
TRBJ2-3	TRBD1	NA	TRBV29-1	CSVEGGGGQGPDTQYF	TGCAGCGTTGAGGGGGGAGGGGGACAGGGACCAGATACGCAGTATTTT
TRBJ1-1	NA	NA	TRBV9	CASSVEAGGGSNTEAFF	TGTGCCAGCAGCGTAGAGGCCGGGGGCGGCTCCAACACTGAAGCTTTCTTT
TRBJ2-6	TRBD1	NA	TRBV29-1	CSVEFGTGRGANVLTF	TGCAGCGTTGAATTTGGGACAGGGCGTGGGGCCAACGTCCTGACTTTC
TRBJ2-7	NA	NA	TRBV1	CTSSQPLTGTRAYEQYF	TGCACCAGCAGCCAACCCCTTACCGGGACTAGAGCCTACGAGCAGTACTTC
TRBJ2-5	NA	NA	TRBV9	CASAFGEQGREETQYF	TGTGCCAGCGCCTTCGGCGAGCAGGGAAGGGAAGAGACCCAGTACTTC
TRBJ1-5	NA	NA	TRBV18	CASSSGLDQPQHF	TGTGCCAGCTCAAGCGGACTCGATCAGCCCCAGCATTTT
TRBJ1-1	NA	NA	TRBV6-1	CASSPGSYTEAFF	TGTGCCAGCTCGCCAGGGTCATACACTGAAGCTTTCTTT
TRBJ2-2	NA	NA	TRBV9	CASSVDATRGTGELFF	TGTGCCAGCAGCGTAGACGCCACACGAGGCACCGGGGAGCTGTTTTTT
TRBJ2-3	TRBD2	few	TRBV7-2	CASSRGGRTDTQYF	TGTGCCAGCAGCCGCGGGGGACGCACAGATACGCAGTATTTT
TRBJ1-1	NA	NA	TRBV5-1	CASSLLGAYTEAFF	TGCGCCAGCAGCTTGTTGGGGGCGTACACTGAAGCTTTCTTT
TRBJ1-2	NA	few	TRBV7-9	CASSHSTGVDTF	TGTGCCAGCAGCCACAGTACTGGGGTCGACACCTTC
TRBJ1-5	NA	few	TRBV6-6	CASRPAPTEPQHF	TGTGCCAGCAGACCCGCCCCGACGGAGCCCCAGCATTTT
TRBJ1-2	NA	NA	TRBV6-5	CASSYSDGGYTF	TGTGCCAGCAGTTACTCGGACGGAGGCTACACCTTC
TRBJ2-2	TRBD2	NA	TRBV7-8	CASSPLTSVGTGELFF	TGTGCCAGCAGCCCCCTGACTAGCGTGGGCACCGGGGAGCTGTTTTTT
TRBJ2-7	NA	NA	TRBV7-3	CASSREAAPGGGEQYF	TGTGCCAGCAGCCGAGAGGCGGCCCCCGGAGGCGGAGAGCAGTACTTC
TRBJ2-1	NA	NA	TRBV7-3	CASSFGGTQFF	TGTGCCAGCAGTTTTGGGGGAACCCAGTTCTTC
TRBJ2-6	NA	NA	TRBV5-1	CASSAGRLSGANVLTF	TGCGCCAGCAGCGCGGGTCGGCTTTCTGGGGCCAACGTCCTGACTTTC
TRBJ1-6	NA	few	TRBV25-1	CASTRDLVEPLHF	TGTGCCAGCACCAGAGATTTGGTAGAACCCCTCCACTTT
TRBJ1-1	NA	NA	TRBV4-1	CASSQGVAMNTEAFF	TGCGCCAGCAGCCAAGGGGTAGCTATGAACACTGAAGCTTTCTTT
TRBJ2-3	TRBD1	NA	TRBV5-1	CASSAGQGSSTDTQYF	TGCGCCAGCAGCGCGGGACAGGGATCTAGCACAGATACGCAGTATTTT
TRBJ1-2	NA	NA	TRBV5-1	CASSLRSRADGYTF	TGCGCCAGCAGCTTGCGGTCCAGGGCCGATGGCTACACCTTC
TRBJ2-1	TRBD2	NA	TRBV5-6	CASSFAGTSYEQFF	TGTGCCAGCAGCTTCGCCGGGACTAGCTATGAGCAGTTCTTC
TRBJ1-1	TRBD1	NA	TRBV29-1	CSAPGQGNTEAFF	TGCAGCGCCCCGGGACAGGGTAACACTGAAGCTTTCTTT
TRBJ1-1	NA	NA	TRBV25-1	CASLPFGGTEAFF	TGTGCCAGCCTTCCCTTCGGAGGAACTGAAGCTTTCTTT
TRBJ1-1	NA	NA	TRBV10-3	CAISRESGTEAFF	TGTGCCATCAGTCGGGAATCCGGGACGGAAGCTTTCTTT
TRBJ2-7	TRBD2	NA	TRBV7-9	CTAGSEYEQYF	TGTACAGCGGGGTCTGAGTACGAGCAGTACTTC
TRBJ1-4	TRBD1	NA	TRBV9	CASSVEEGAGGREKLFF	TGTGCCAGCAGCGTAGAAGAGGGAGCAGGGGGTCGCGAAAAACTGTTTTTT
TRBJ2-1	TRBD2	NA	TRBV30	CAWRSERGGILNNEQFF	TGTGCCTGGAGGAGCGAGCGGGGGGGGATACTAAACAATGAGCAGTTCTTC
TRBJ2-7	TRBD1	many	TRBV5-1	CASSWTGVEQYF	TGCGCCAGCAGCTGGACAGGGGTCGAGCAGTACTTC
TRBJ2-5	TRBD1	few	TRBV2	CASRDRGGGQETQYF	TGTGCCAGCAGGGACAGGGGAGGGGGCCAAGAGACCCAGTACTTC
TRBJ2-1	NA	few	TRBV12-5	CASGYNEQFF	TGTGCTAGTGGATACAATGAGCAGTTCTTC
TRBJ2-7	NA	NA	TRBV10-2	CASTGTESYEQYF	TGCGCCAGCACTGGGACGGAGAGCTACGAGCAGTACTTC
TRBJ2-7	NA	NA	TRBV27	CASSLRQESEQYF	TGTGCCAGCAGTTTACGGCAGGAGAGCGAGCAGTACTTC
TRBJ1-3	NA	NA	TRBV7-6	CASSLGWVQTGNTIYF	TGTGCCAGCAGCTTAGGCTGGGTCCAAACGGGAAACACCATATATTTT
TRBJ2-1	NA	NA	TRBV6-5	CASTLRRVGYNEQFF	TGTGCCAGCACCTTACGTAGGGTTGGCTACAATGAGCAGTTCTTC
TRBJ1-4	NA	NA	TRBV29-1	CSEGRPLNEKLFF	TGCAGCGAGGGACGGCCGCTTAATGAAAAACTGTTTTTT
TRBJ1-2	TRBD1	NA	TRBV30	CAWSGLAGTGGNYGYTF	TGTGCCTGGAGTGGTCTAGCCGGGACAGGGGGTAACTATGGCTACACCTTC
TRBJ1-4	TRBD1	few	TRBV5-1	CASSLSRPGQSEKLFF	TGCGCCAGCAGCTTGTCCCGACCGGGACAGTCTGAAAAACTGTTTTTT